The 10 T cell receptor beta chains reported below all come from one sample, sequenced in a study of regulatory T cells in long-lasting Graves disease (dated by TCRdb to about 2021). The meaning of the sample's time point label: newly diagnosed GD, antithyroid drugs for less than 3 months. RNA was extracted from PBMCs in TRIzol for both TCR sequencing and RNA sequencing. Library preparation was by multiplex PCR. Sequencing was carried out with an Illumina HiSeq 4000. iRepertoire HTBI primers and Arm-PCR amplification of CDR3 regions were used to construct TCR beta libraries. TCRdb redid the processing of the public reads, applying fastp at Q25 and MiXCR, and retained in-frame beta chains. Rows with a matching CDR3 protein are joined into one entry that keeps the most common DNA and genes. This sample comprises fewer than 550,000 distinct CDR3 sequences, roughly 16% of them detected only once. The ten largest account for around a quarter of the sample.

This sample was also put to use in a study of T cells in Graves' hyperthyroidism and ophthalmopathy.

The sample here was peripheral blood mononuclear cells (PBMCs), taken at new diagnosis, from a patient treated with antithyroid drugs. Receptor source: a middle-aged woman with Graves disease. Donor details come from another sample of the same person, matched by shared clones.

The chain combines TRBV9 with TRBJ2-1, with 9 positions matching TRBD2. The CDR3 has 15 amino acids. Germline CDR1 is SGDLS and CDR2 is YYNGEE. V shed 0 bases, J shed 4 bases, and the junction held 2 bases outside the gene matches. Here the CDR3 DNA reads TGTGCCAGCAGCGTAGGTAGCGGGGGATACAATGAGCAGTTCTTC. This sequence encodes CASSVGSGGYNEQFF.

The V and J genes are TRBV20-1 and TRBJ2-5; 8 nucleotides agree with TRBD2. Germline CDR1 and CDR2: DFQATT and SNEGSKA (reference sequence). The length of the CDR3 is 13 residues. The V gene end was trimmed by 3 bases and the J gene end by 4 bases; junction bases not matched to a gene: 4. CDR3 region: CSARGTRGETQYF. The CDR3, as DNA: TGCAGTGCTAGGGGGACTAGGGGAGAGACCCAGTACTTC.

This clonotype has a count of ten or more. The chain recombines TRBV28 with TRBJ2-2, with D possibly matching TRBD2 (6 bases). This CDR3 is 14 amino acids long. The V and J ends lost 6 bases and 6 bases respectively, with 14 bases between them. CDR1 and CDR2 from the germline V gene are MDHEN and SYDVKM. This CDR3 is CASSLIGGAGELFF. The CDR3 coding sequence is TGTGCCAGCAGCCTGATCGGGGGAGCCGGGGAGCTGTTTTTT.

This clonotype was observed many times. This sequence joins TRBV18 and TRBJ2-2, with 8 bases that match TRBD2. The ends lost 2 bases at V and 7 bases at J; junction bases unmatched: 6. Germline V CDR1 and CDR2: KGHSH, LQKENI. CDR3 length: 15 amino acids. Here the CDR3 reads CASSPGQRGIGELFF. The DNA of the CDR3 is TGTGCCAGCTCACCAGGCCAGCGGGGGATCGGGGAGCTGTTTTTT.

This clonotype was observed many times. The CDR3 protein is CASSVGTGNTEAFF. The CDR3 nucleotides read TGTGCCAGCAGCGTCGGGACAGGGAACACTGAAGCTTTCTTT. This chain connects TRBV9 to TRBJ1-1; 8 bases are a match to TRBD1. Unmatched junction bases numbered 1, after V lost 2 bases and J lost 1 base. Germline V gives CDR1 SGDLS, CDR2 YYNGEE. The CDR3 sequence is 14 residues long.

The gene calls are TRBV3-1 and TRBJ2-1, with D uncertain. V lost 0 bases and J lost 9, with 6 bases in between. Germline CDR1 reads LGHDT; CDR2 reads YNNKEL (reference sequence). The CDR3 extends over 12 amino acids. The CDR3 reads CASSQDRSEQFF. The CDR3 region has the DNA TGTGCCAGCAGCCAAGACCGCAGTGAGCAGTTCTTC.

To note about this clonotype: At one end the junction does not follow the germline gene, possibly because of a read error. This sequence joins TRBV7-3 and TRBJ2-2; 10 bases align to TRBD2. CDR1 and CDR2 from the germline V gene are SGHTA and FQGTGA. There are 16 residues in the CDR3. As DNA, the CDR3 is TGTGCCAGCAGCTACCTAGCGGGGGTGAACGCCGGGGAGCTGTTTTTT. Its protein is CASSYLAGVNAGELFF.

This clonotype was recorded a few times. The chain couples TRBV3-1 to TRBJ2-7; weak D call: TRBD1 (6 bases). Germline V CDR1 and CDR2: LGHDT, YNNKEL (reference sequence). V lost 0 bases, J lost 3 bases, and 15 bases lay in between. This CDR3 comprises 16 residues. The CDR3 region is CASSQDPRGTYYEQYF. In nucleotides, the CDR3 is TGTGCCAGCAGCCAAGATCCCCGAGGGACATACTACGAGCAGTACTTC.

This clonotype was detected a few times. V is TRBV6-1 and J is TRBJ2-1; D perhaps matches TRBD2 (5 bases). Germline V lookup: CDR1 MNHNS, CDR2 SASEGT. The V end lost 8 bases, the J end lost 6 bases, and 17 bases lay between the germline ends. CDR3 length: 14 amino acids. The CDR3 here is CASERELLGNEQFF. CDR3 DNA sequence: TGTGCCAGCGAGAGGGAACTCTTGGGCAATGAGCAGTTCTTC.

As regards this clonotype: A read error likely explains this, since a far larger clone differs by one base. The chain couples TRBV2 to TRBJ1-1; 12 nucleotides align to TRBD1. Germline V gives CDR1 SNHLY, CDR2 FYNNEI. CDR3 length equals 15 residues. After removal of 6 bases from V and 10 bases from J, the junction contained 12 bases not matched to a gene. The CDR3 loop is CASSLRSGQGARAFF. CDR3 bases: TGTGCCAGCAGCCTTCGTTCGGGACAGGGGGCCCGAGCTTTCTTT.